This TCR beta chain was identified during a study of blood T cell repertoires in COVID-19. Original analysis: Scientists estimated how many nucleated cells there were by amplifying reference gene primers. The assay was immunoSEQ multiplex PCR, and TCRdb's table has in-frame clones only and misses some. The V and J calls and clone size come from that table; D and trimming were worked out from the DNA. The sample lists tens of thousands of clones, 90% seen once, with around 8.2% in the top ten. The CDR3 is 18 amino acids. CDR1 is MNHEY, CDR2 SMNVEV, per germline (reference sequence). V lost 10 bases, J lost 2 bases, and 27 bases lay in between.

The receptor's source is a woman between 35 and 50 years old with active COVID-19. The chain couples TRBV27 to TRBJ1-5; D possibly corresponds to TRBD1 (6 bases). The sample comprised peripheral blood. CDR3 sequence: CATARSGTGTHGNQPQHF. The CDR3 coding sequence is TGTGCCACCGCGAGGTCAGGAACCGGGACACATGGCAATCAGCCCCAGCATTTT.